The source of this TCR beta chain is a study of cytomegalovirus exposure and HLA in healthy donors. Study-level results: Association of 16,951 TCR beta sequences with HLA alleles was found at 0.05 false discovery rate in a later analysis.

This clone was seen only a few times. Its antigen remains unidentified. CDR1 and CDR2 from the germline V gene are SGHRS and YFSETQ. V lost 4 bases, J lost 2 bases, and 3 bases stayed unmatched. The CDR3 has 15 residues. PCR amplification relied on 60 Vbeta primers (plus 13 Jbeta primers). Clones were read by immunoSEQ multiplex PCR, and TCRdb kept only the in-frame ones, dropping some. Of 120,000 or so clones in the sample, 60% to 85% were seen once. Sequencing was done on a sample of PBMCs. The chain has TRBV5-1 and TRBJ1-4; TRBD1 agrees at 9 bases. This receptor was identified in a man aged 25 to 45 in good health and CMV-seronegative. CDR3 nucleotide sequence: TGCGCCAGCAGCATGACAGGGGGTACTAATGAAAAACTGTTTTTT. Protein: CASSMTGGTNEKLFF.